This T cell receptor (beta chain) appears in the sequencing data of a study of shared clonotypes between healthy human individuals. Background on the study: Three plates were used per donor for CD4 naive, three for CD4 memory, two for CD8 naive and one for CD8 memory.

Whole-study findings and limits: Sequencing depth was expected to affect clonotype sharing among donors.

About this clone itself: Its antigen is still unknown.

The data were produced by immunoSEQ multiplex PCR, yet TCRdb's version contains in-frame clones alone and is incomplete. The profile shows over 700,000 clones, 72% of them singletons. Donors were healthy HIV-negative adults without recently reported acute infections or vaccinations. Sequences were obtained from memory CD4+ T cells sorted from blood. Subset described: CD45RA-negative fraction. The TCR originated in a woman aged 30 to 39 in good health.

The CDR3 sequence: CASSQAPMTFNYGYTF. The CDR3 DNA sequence: TGCGCCAGCAGCCAAGCTCCTATGACCTTCAACTATGGCTACACCTTC. The chain couples TRBV4-1 to TRBJ1-2; D remains unclear. CDR1 MGHRA and CDR2 YSYEKL come from the germline V gene. The CDR3 extends over 16 amino acids. V shed 1 base and J shed 2 bases, with 14 bases lying between them.